The 10 T cell receptor beta chains below come from one sample, sequenced in a study of shared clonotypes between healthy human individuals (dated by TCRdb to the early 2020s). The library was built by means of the immunoSEQ multiplex PCR assay. As stored in TCRdb, this immuneACCESS dataset retains in-frame rearrangements with V and J assigned. A fraction of the clones does not appear; measured against another copy, unresolved V genes explain less than half of the discrepancy, and the remainder lacks a known reason. The sample table records 2 million to 2.5 million clones; just under 95% of these occur just once. The ten largest clones add up to 0.37% of the sample. Sequenced material: naive CD4+ T cells from PBMCs. This specimen's cell subset or site label, interpreted: CD45RA+ positively selected. These receptors all come from a man aged 18 to 30 in good health. Some clones in this sample may be carry-over from other donors' samples.

In DNA form, the CDR3 reads TGTGCCAGCAGGGTCGGGACCCGAGGGACCCAGTACTTC. Amino acid sequence: CASRVGTRGTQYF. V usage is TRBV7-9 and J usage is TRBJ2-5; either TRBD1 or TRBD2 may supply D (5 bases each). V was pared by 6 bases and J by 7 bases, with 15 bases between. The CDR3 has 13 residues. Looked up from germline, CDR1 is SEHNR and CDR2 is FQNEAQ (reference sequence).

This clone was observed once. The chain combines TRBV30 with TRBJ2-5; a possible D gene is TRBD2 (5 bases). V dropped 4 bases and J dropped 1 base, with 10 bases sitting between them. CDR1 GTSNPN and CDR2 SVGIG come from the germline V gene (reference sequence). This CDR3 region has 13 residues. The CDR3 DNA is TGTGCCTGGACCCAGAGGGTCCAAGAGACCCAGTACTTC. Its protein product is CAWTQRVQETQYF.

Points on this clone: One end of the junction is discordant with germline, which a read error may explain. The V and J genes are TRBV4-1 and TRBJ2-2, with a possible D match to TRBD2 (5 bases). This CDR3 comprises 19 residues. Germline CDR1 and CDR2: MGHRA and YSYEKL. CDR3 bases: TGCGCCAGCAGCCAAGCAAGGGCGCGGGTTGGTTCGAAAACCGGGGAGCTGTTTTTT. Its translation: CASSQARARVGSKTGELFF.

The V gene is TRBV5-4, the J gene TRBJ1-6; TRBD1 might be the D (5 bases). CDR1 SGHNT and CDR2 YYREEE come from the germline V gene (reference sequence). V was pared by 3 bases and J by 7 bases, with 14 bases between. This CDR3 has 15 residues. The CDR3 here is CASSSGGTANSPLHF. CDR3 DNA sequence: TGTGCCAGCAGCTCGGGGGGGACTGCGAATTCACCCCTCCACTTT.

The V and J genes are TRBV18 and TRBJ2-5, with D possibly called TRBD1 or TRBD2 (5 bases each). V lost 3 bases to trimming and J lost 5 bases, with 16 bases between them. The CDR3 is 15 amino acids. The germline V gene encodes CDR1 KGHSH and CDR2 LQKENI. The CDR3 sequence: CASSPRGTGGETQYF. Here the CDR3 DNA reads TGTGCCAGCTCACCGAGGGGAACGGGTGGCGAGACCCAGTACTTC.

The chain uses TRBV11-3 and TRBJ2-3; D is ambiguous. The CDR3 is made up of 14 amino acids. Germline-derived CDR1 and CDR2 are SGHNT and YENEEA. The V gene lost 5 bases and the J gene lost 0 bases, with 9 bases spanning the gap. The CDR3 bases are TGTGCCAGCAGCATGGCGACTAGCACAGATACGCAGTATTTT. This translates into CASSMATSTDTQYF. Variable domain in full (rest from reference TRBV11-3 and TRBJ2-3): EAGVVQSPRYKIIEKKQPVAFWCNPISGHNTLYWYLQNLGQGPELLIRYENEEAVDDSQLPKDRFSAERLKGVDSTLKIQPAELGDSAVYLCASSMATSTDTQYFGPGTRLTVL.

The J gene is TRBJ2-1, the V gene TRBV5-4, with 11 positions matching TRBD1. From germline, CDR1 is SGHNT and CDR2 YYREEE (reference sequence). CDR3 length: 15 residues. V shed 4 bases, J shed 4 bases, and the junction held 4 bases outside the gene matches. This chain's CDR3 is CASSPGQGAYNEQFF. In DNA form, the CDR3 reads TGTGCCAGCAGCCCCGGACAGGGGGCGTACAATGAGCAGTTCTTC. Drawing the rest from reference TRBV5-4 and TRBJ2-1, the complete variable domain is ETGVTQSPTHLIKTRGQQVTLRCSSQSGHNTVSWYQQALGQGPQFIFQYYREEENGRGNFPPRFSGLQFPNYSSELNVNALELDDSALYLCASSPGQGAYNEQFFGPGTRLTVL.

Regarding this clone: This CDR3 is also generated by other DNA sequences in the sample. The chain carries TRBV28 and TRBJ2-3; D is unresolved. The CDR3 is 14 amino acids. V lost 2 bases, J lost 0 bases, and 6 bases lay in between. CDR1 is MDHEN and CDR2 is SYDVKM in the germline V gene. CDR3 sequence (DNA): TGTGCCAGCAGTTTACCATCTAGCACAGATACGCAGTATTTT. This codes for CASSLPSSTDTQYF.

This sequence joins TRBV4-2 and TRBJ1-1, with D possibly TRBD1 on 6 matching bases. Trimming shortened V by 1 base and J by 4 bases, and 13 bases separated the two germline ends. The CDR3 is 15 residues long. The germline CDR1 and CDR2 sequences are LGHNA and YNFKEQ. In nucleotides, the CDR3 is TGTGCCAGCAGCCAAGTAGAGGGGGAACTCACTGAAGCTTTCTTT. It specifies CASSQVEGELTEAFF.

This chain links TRBV4-3 with TRBJ2-7, with D unresolved. CDR3 length: 15 amino acids. V was clipped by 1 base and J by 1 base, with 11 bases between them. Germline CDR1 LGHNA, CDR2 YSLEER. The CDR3 loop reads CASSQGQVGSYEQYF. CDR3 DNA: TGCGCCAGCAGCCAAGGCCAAGTCGGGTCCTACGAGCAGTACTTC.